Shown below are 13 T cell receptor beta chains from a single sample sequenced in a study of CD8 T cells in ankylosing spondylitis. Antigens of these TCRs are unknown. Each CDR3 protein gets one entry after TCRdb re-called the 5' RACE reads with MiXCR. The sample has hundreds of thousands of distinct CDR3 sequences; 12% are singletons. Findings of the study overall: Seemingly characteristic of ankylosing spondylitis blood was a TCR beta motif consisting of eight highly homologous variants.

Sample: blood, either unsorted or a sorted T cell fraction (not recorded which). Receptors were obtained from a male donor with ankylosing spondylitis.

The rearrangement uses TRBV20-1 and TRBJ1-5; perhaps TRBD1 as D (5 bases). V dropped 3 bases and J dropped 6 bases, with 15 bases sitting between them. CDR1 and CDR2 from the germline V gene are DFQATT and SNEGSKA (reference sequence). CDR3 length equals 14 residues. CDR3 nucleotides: TGCAGTGCTAGTAATCCAGTGCAGGGTCAGCCCCAGCATTTT. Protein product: CSASNPVQGQPQHF.

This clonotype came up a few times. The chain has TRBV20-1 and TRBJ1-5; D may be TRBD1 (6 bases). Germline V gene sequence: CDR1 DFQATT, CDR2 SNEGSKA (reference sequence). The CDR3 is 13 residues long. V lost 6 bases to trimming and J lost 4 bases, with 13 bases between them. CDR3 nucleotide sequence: TGCAGTGCCATACAGGGCGTGAATCAGCCCCAGCATTTT. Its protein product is CSAIQGVNQPQHF.

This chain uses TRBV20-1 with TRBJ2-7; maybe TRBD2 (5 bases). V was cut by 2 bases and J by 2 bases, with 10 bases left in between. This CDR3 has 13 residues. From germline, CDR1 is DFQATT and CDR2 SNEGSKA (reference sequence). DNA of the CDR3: TGCAGTGCTAGATTGATCGGGACCTACGAGCAGTACTTC. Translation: CSARLIGTYEQYF.

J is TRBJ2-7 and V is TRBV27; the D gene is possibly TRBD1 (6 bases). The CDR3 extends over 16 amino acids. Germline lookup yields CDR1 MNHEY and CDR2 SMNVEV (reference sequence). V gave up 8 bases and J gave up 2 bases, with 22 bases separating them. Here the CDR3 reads CASSPNTWTVTYEQYF. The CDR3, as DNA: TGTGCCAGCTCACCGAACACATGGACAGTGACCTACGAGCAGTACTTC.

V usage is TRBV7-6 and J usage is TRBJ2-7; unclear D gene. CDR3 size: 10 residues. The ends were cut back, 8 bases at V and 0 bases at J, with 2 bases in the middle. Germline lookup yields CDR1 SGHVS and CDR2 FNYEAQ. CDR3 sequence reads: CASPSYEQYF. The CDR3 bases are TGTGCCAGCCCCTCCTACGAGCAGTACTTC.

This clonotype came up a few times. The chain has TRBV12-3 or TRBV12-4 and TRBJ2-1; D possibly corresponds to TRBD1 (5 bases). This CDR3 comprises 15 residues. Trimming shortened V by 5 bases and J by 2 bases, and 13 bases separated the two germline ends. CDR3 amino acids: CASSLSQGAYNEQFF. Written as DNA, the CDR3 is TGTGCCAGCAGTCTCAGTCAGGGTGCCTACAATGAGCAGTTCTTC.

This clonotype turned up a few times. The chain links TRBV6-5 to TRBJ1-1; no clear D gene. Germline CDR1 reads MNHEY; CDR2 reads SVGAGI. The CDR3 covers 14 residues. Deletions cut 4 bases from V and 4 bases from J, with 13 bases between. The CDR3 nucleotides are TGTGCCAGCAGTTTTTCGAGGGTGGTCACTGAAGCTTTCTTT. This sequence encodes CASSFSRVVTEAFF.

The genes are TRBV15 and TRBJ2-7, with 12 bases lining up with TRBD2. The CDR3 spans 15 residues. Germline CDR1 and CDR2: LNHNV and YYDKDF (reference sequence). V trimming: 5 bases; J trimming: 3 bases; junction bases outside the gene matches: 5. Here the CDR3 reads CATSVGLAGLYEQYF. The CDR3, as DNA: TGTGCCACCAGCGTAGGACTAGCGGGGCTCTACGAGCAGTACTTC. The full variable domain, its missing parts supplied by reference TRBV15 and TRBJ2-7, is DAMVIQNPRYQVTQFGKPVTLSCSQTLNHNVMYWYQQKSSQAPKLLFHYYDKDFNNEADTPDNFQSRRPNTSFCFLDIRSPGLGDTAMYLCATSVGLAGLYEQYFGPGTRLTVT.

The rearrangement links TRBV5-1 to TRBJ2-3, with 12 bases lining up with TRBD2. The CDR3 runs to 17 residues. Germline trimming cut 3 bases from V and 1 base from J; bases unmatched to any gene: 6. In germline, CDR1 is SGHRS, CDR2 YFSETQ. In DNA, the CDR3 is TGCGCCAGCAGCTCTAGCGGGGGGGCTTCGGGCACAGATACGCAGTATTTT. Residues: CASSSSGGASGTDTQYF.

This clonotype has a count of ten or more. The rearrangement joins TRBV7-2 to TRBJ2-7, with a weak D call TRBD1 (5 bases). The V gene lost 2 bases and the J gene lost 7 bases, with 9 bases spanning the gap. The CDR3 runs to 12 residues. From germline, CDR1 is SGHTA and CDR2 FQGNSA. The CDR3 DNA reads TGTGCCAGCAGCTTAAGGGGAAGGGAGCAGTACTTC. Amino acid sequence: CASSLRGREQYF.

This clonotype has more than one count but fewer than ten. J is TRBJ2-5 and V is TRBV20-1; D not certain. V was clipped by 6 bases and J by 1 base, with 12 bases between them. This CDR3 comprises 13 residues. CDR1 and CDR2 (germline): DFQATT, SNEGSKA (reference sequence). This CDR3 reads CSAVLGSQETQYF. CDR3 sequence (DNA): TGCAGTGCGGTACTCGGTTCCCAAGAGACCCAGTACTTC.

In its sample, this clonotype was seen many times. CDR3 sequence reads: CASSSPTGANVLTF. CDR3 nucleotides: TGTGCCAGCAGTTCTCCGACAGGGGCCAACGTCCTGACTTTC. V and J are TRBV6-5 and TRBJ2-6; D uncertain. The V and J ends lost 4 bases and 4 bases respectively, with 8 bases between them. Germline loops: CDR1 MNHEY, CDR2 SVGAGI. The CDR3 has 14 amino acids.

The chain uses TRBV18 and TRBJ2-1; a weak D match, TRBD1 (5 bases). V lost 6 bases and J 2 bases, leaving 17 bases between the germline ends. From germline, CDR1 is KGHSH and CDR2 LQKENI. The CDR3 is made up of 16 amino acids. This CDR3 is CASSPPAGSTYNEQFF. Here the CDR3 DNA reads TGTGCCAGCTCCCCCCCCGCAGGGTCAACCTACAATGAGCAGTTCTTC.